This T cell receptor beta chain was recorded in a study of cytomegalovirus exposure and HLA in healthy donors. Study-wide results and caveats: For most subjects, TCR beta sequences were reported to predict HLA-A and HLA-B alleles with accuracy. Previous analysis showed most TCR beta V segments were productive about 87% or about 30% of the time. Later work found most CMV-associated TCR beta chains apparently HLA-restricted.

Comment on this clone: Its target is unknown.

Trimming stripped 4 bases from V and 4 bases from J, with 17 bases between. Germline V lookup: CDR1 SGHTS, CDR2 YDEGEE. The CDR3 runs 15 residues. It was with 60 Vbeta and 13 Jbeta primers that the PCR ran. Source study methods: The count from a later analysis was about 80 million unique TCR beta chains, 9 million to 12 million of them shared. Libraries were prepared by immunoSEQ multiplex PCR; TCRdb keeps only in-frame clonotypes and omits some of them. The D gene and trimming were derived from the DNA, and the V and J assignments and clone size from that table. The sample has fewer than 65,000 clones; 70% to 80% are singletons.

The origin of this receptor is a woman aged 40 to 55 in good health and CMV-seropositive. The specimen sequenced was PBMCs. The V and J genes are TRBV5-8 and TRBJ1-1; D not certain. The CDR3 coding sequence is TGTGCCAGCAGCAAATCCCGACCCCTAGGCACTGAAGCTTTCTTT. It codes for CASSKSRPLGTEAFF.